This passage covers 15 T cell receptor beta chains from one sample sequenced in a study of T cells in Graves' hyperthyroidism and ophthalmopathy. TCR beta CDR3 sequences were amplified from RNA transcripts. Carried out on the TCR CDR3, a first-round RT-PCR used the HTBI primer set. MiXCR, applied by TCRdb to the multiplex PCR reads, yields one record per CDR3 protein. The table records about 180,000 distinct CDR3 sequences, about a tenth of them present only once. Sequencing was done on a sample of blood. These receptors were obtained from a woman between 18 and 29 years old with Graves' hyperthyroidism that later progressed to Graves' ophthalmopathy.

There are a few counts of this clonotype. V and J are TRBV10-3 and TRBJ2-1; perhaps TRBD2 as D (7 bases). The CDR3 is 15 amino acids. Trimming cost V 4 bases and J 8 bases, with 18 bases left between them. Germline assignment: CDR1 ENHRY and CDR2 SYGVKD. The CDR3 loop reads CAISGGGTQGYEQFF. The CDR3 DNA reads as TGTGCCATCAGTGGGGGGGGCACACAGGGCTATGAGCAGTTCTTC.

This clonotype was seen at least ten times. The chain uses TRBV5-1 and TRBJ1-4; D gene unclear. Germline lookup yields CDR1 SGHRS and CDR2 YFSETQ. The ends were cut back, 4 bases at V and 5 bases at J, with 15 bases in the middle. CDR3 size: 15 residues. The CDR3 region is CASSQLGASNEKLFF. In DNA, the CDR3 is TGCGCCAGCAGCCAACTGGGAGCATCGAATGAAAAACTGTTTTTT.

This clonotype was detected ten times or more. The rearrangement joins TRBV6-2 or TRBV6-3 to TRBJ2-5; either TRBD1 or TRBD2 may supply D (5 bases each). From germline, CDR1 is MNHEY and CDR2 SVGEGT. V was shortened by 5 bases and J by 1 base, with 14 bases between the two germline ends. This CDR3 region has 15 residues. CDR3 in DNA: TGTGCCAGCAGTCGCAACAGAGGGGCCCAAGAGACCCAGTACTTC. This translates into CASSRNRGAQETQYF.

This clonotype was detected many times. V and J are TRBV29-1 and TRBJ1-4; TRBD1 matches 10 bases. V gave up 7 bases and J gave up 6 bases; unmatched junction bases: 8. This CDR3 is 14 amino acids long. Germline V lookup: CDR1 SQVTM, CDR2 ANQGSEA. The CDR3 DNA sequence: TGCAGCGCCAAGCCGGACAGGGGGTATGAAAAACTGTTTTTT. Its protein product is CSAKPDRGYEKLFF.

This clonotype was found a few times. The rearrangement links TRBV19 to TRBJ1-2; 9 nucleotides line up with TRBD1. The V and J ends lost 6 bases and 7 bases, in that order; junction bases with no gene match: 9. The CDR3 runs to 14 residues. From germline, CDR1 is LNHDA and CDR2 SQIVND (reference sequence). The CDR3 coding sequence is TGTGCCAGTAGCAGCCCGGGACAGGGCTTTGGCTACACCTTC. This codes for CASSSPGQGFGYTF.

There are many counts of this clonotype. The V gene is TRBV20-1, the J gene TRBJ2-7; perhaps TRBD1 as D (5 bases). Germline lookup yields CDR1 DFQATT and CDR2 SNEGSKA (reference sequence). V was cut by 0 bases and J by 2 bases, with 26 bases left in between. This CDR3 has 19 amino acids. Here the CDR3 DNA reads TGCAGTGCTAGAGATCCGGTGGGGCAGGCCACCAAACAACCCTACGAGCAGTACTTC. Protein: CSARDPVGQATKQPYEQYF.

This clonotype was seen repeatedly, ten times or more. The chain combines TRBV27 with TRBJ1-1, with 12 positions matching TRBD1. The J segment lost 6 bases and the V segment lost 4 bases, leaving 3 bases of the junction unmatched. This CDR3 has 14 amino acids. Germline CDR1 MNHEY, CDR2 SMNVEV (reference sequence). The CDR3 spells CASSWGQGASEAFF. The CDR3 nucleotides read TGTGCCAGCAGTTGGGGACAGGGGGCGTCTGAAGCTTTCTTT.

Ten or more counts support this clonotype. J is TRBJ2-2 and V is TRBV19; 12 positions match TRBD1. This CDR3 comprises 16 residues. The V gene's germline CDR1 is LNHDA and CDR2 SQIVND (reference sequence). V lost 3 bases and J lost 6; bases outside the gene matches: 5. CDR3 coding DNA: TGTGCCAGTAGTATGGGACAGGGGGCGCCCCCCGGGGAGCTGTTTTTT. Amino acids: CASSMGQGAPPGELFF.

This clonotype was counted many times. The V call is TRBV12-3 or TRBV12-4, the J call TRBJ2-2, with 7 bases lining up with TRBD2. V shed 4 bases and J 3 bases; nucleotides not matched to a gene: 5. The CDR3 is made up of 15 amino acids. The CDR3 region is CASSSAGRDTGELFF. DNA for the CDR3: TGTGCCAGCAGTTCGGCGGGGAGGGACACCGGGGAGCTGTTTTTT.

V gene TRBV11-2 combines with J gene TRBJ1-4; 9 nucleotides line up with TRBD1. The CDR3 loop spans 17 amino acids. Germline V gene data show CDR1 as SGHAT and CDR2 as FQNNGV. The V gene end was trimmed by 2 bases and the J gene end by 0 bases; junction bases not matched to a gene: 4. The CDR3 spells CASSLQQGATTNEKLFF. Here the CDR3 DNA reads TGTGCCAGCAGCTTACAACAGGGGGCAACAACTAATGAAAAACTGTTTTTT.

This clonotype was counted ten times or more. The gene calls are TRBV6-1 and TRBJ2-4; D unclear. This CDR3 comprises 13 residues. V dropped 5 bases and J dropped 9 bases, with 14 bases sitting between them. The germline gives CDR1 MNHNS, CDR2 SASEGT. CDR3 sequence: CASSYYRGSIQYF. The CDR3 DNA reads TGTGCCAGCAGTTACTATAGAGGTAGCATTCAGTACTTC.

This clonotype was counted between two and nine times. The chain links TRBV5-8 to TRBJ2-1; TRBD2 aligns across 11 bases. V lost 2 bases and J lost 7; bases outside the gene matches: 5. Per germline, CDR1 SGHTS and CDR2 YDEGEE. The CDR3 has 15 residues. The CDR3 is CASSLGSGRENEQFF. DNA of the CDR3: TGTGCCAGCAGCTTAGGTAGCGGGAGGGAAAATGAGCAGTTCTTC.

This clonotype was found many times. The V gene is TRBV6-5, the J gene TRBJ2-1, with a tentative D call TRBD2 (5 bases). Germline CDR1 is MNHEY and CDR2 is SVGAGI. This CDR3 has 16 residues. Trimming shortened V by 2 bases and J by 5 bases, and 16 bases separated the two germline ends. The CDR3 nucleotides read TGTGCCAGCAGTTACGGGCGAGGCTGGACTGACAATGAGCAGTTCTTC. As protein: CASSYGRGWTDNEQFF.

There are many counts of this clonotype. This chain links TRBV5-1 with TRBJ2-7, with a tentative D call TRBD1 (6 bases). CDR1 SGHRS and CDR2 YFSETQ come from the germline V gene. The germline V and J ends were trimmed by 4 bases and 3 bases, with 14 bases remaining between them. CDR3 length: 14 amino acids. In DNA form, the CDR3 reads TGCGCCAGCAGCCCCGGGACATTGGGCTACGAGCAGTACTTC. Its translation is CASSPGTLGYEQYF.

The gene calls are TRBV5-5 and TRBJ2-7; TRBD1 matches at 9 bases. V gave up 6 bases and J gave up 1 base; unmatched junction bases: 5. This CDR3 is built from 14 residues. Germline lookup yields CDR1 SGHKS and CDR2 YYEKEE (reference sequence). The CDR3 DNA follows: TGTGCCAGCATCGTGACAGGGGGGTCCTACGAGCAGTACTTC. Residues: CASIVTGGSYEQYF.